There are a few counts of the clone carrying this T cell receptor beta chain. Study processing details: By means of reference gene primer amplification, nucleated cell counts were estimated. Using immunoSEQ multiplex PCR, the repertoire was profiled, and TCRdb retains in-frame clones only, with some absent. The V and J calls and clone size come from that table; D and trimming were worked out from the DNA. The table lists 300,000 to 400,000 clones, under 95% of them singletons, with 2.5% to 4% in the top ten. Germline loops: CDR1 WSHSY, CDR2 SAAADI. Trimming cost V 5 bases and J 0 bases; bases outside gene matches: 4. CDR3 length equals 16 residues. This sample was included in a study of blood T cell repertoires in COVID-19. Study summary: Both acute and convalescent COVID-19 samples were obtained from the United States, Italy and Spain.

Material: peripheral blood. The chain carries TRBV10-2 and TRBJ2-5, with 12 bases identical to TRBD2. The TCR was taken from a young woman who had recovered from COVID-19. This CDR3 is CASSKTSGRNQETQYF. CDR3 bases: TGCGCCAGCAGTAAAACTAGCGGGAGGAACCAAGAGACCCAGTACTTC.